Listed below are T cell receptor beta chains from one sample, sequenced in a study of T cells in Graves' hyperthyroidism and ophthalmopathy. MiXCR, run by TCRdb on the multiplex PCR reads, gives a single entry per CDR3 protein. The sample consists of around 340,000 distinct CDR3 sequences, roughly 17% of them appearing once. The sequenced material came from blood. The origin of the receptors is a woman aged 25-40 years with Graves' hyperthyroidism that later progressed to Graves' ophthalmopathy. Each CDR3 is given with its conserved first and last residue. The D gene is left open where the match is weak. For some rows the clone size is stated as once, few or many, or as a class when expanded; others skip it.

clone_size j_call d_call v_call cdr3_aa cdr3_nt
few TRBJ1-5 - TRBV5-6 CASSLWGYSNQPQHF TGTGCCAGCAGCTTATGGGGGTATAGCAATCAGCCCCAGCATTTT
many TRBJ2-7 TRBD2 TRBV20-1 CSATGLARYEQYF TGCAGTGCAACGGGACTAGCGAGGTACGAGCAGTACTTC
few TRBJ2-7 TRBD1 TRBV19 CASSITRGPNEQYF TGTGCCAGTAGTATAACCAGGGGGCCCAACGAGCAGTACTTC
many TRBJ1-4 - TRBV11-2 CASSLEPTEKLFF TGTGCCAGCAGCTTAGAACCGACTGAAAAACTGTTTTTT
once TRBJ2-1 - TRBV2 CASRGGAGMYNEQFF TGTGCCAGCAGGGGCGGGGCAGGGATGTACAATGAGCAGTTCTTC
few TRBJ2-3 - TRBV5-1 CASSLGQVSTDTQYF TGCGCCAGCAGCTTGGGACAGGTTAGCACAGATACGCAGTATTTT
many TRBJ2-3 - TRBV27 CASSLRGRRRTSTDTQYF TGTGCCAGCAGTTTAAGGGGCAGGAGACGAACTAGCACAGATACGCAGTATTTT
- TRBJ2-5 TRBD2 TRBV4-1 CASSQEGLAWETQYF TGCGCCAGCAGCCAAGAGGGACTAGCTTGGGAGACCCAGTACTTC
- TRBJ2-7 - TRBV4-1 CASSRITGYDEQYF TGCGCCAGCAGCCGAATAACAGGGTACGACGAGCAGTACTTC
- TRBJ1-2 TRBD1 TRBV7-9 CASSLSRGGYTF TGTGCCAGCAGCTTAAGCAGGGGGGGCTACACCTTC
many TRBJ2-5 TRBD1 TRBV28 CASSGTGIPGETQYF TGTGCCAGCAGTGGGACAGGGATCCCGGGAGAGACCCAGTACTTC
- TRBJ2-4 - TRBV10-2 CASSESFWGAGAKNIQYF TGCGCCAGCAGTGAGTCCTTTTGGGGGGCCGGGGCCAAAAACATTCAGTACTTC
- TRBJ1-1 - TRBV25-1 CASSGIGGYDTEAFF TGTGCCAGCAGTGGTATTGGGGGTTACGACACTGAAGCTTTCTTT